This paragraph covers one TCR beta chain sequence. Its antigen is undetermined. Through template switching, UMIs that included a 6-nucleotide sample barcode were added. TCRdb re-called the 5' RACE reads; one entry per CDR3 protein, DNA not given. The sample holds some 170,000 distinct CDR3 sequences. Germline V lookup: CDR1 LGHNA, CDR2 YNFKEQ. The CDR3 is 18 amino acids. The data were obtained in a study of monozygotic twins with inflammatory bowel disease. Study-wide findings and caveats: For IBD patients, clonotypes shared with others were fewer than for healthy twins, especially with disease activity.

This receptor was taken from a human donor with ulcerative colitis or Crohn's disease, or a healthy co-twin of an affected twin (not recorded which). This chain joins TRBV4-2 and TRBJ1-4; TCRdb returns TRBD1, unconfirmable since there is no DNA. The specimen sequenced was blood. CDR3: CASSQEEGFSGGGEKLFF.